The present TCR beta chain was sequenced within a study of cytomegalovirus exposure and HLA in healthy donors. The PCR had 60 Vbeta and 13 Jbeta primers. Only in-frame clones appear in the TCRdb table, and some are missing; sequencing was by immunoSEQ multiplex PCR. The table shows about 140,000 clones, with around four fifths occurring only once. To note about this clone: Its cognate antigen is unknown.

General study results and limits: TCR beta chains associated with HLA were, in a later analysis, more clonally expanded than equally common others.

This TCR derives from a woman aged 40 to 55 in good health and CMV-seronegative. The sequencing sample was made of PBMCs.

The CDR3: CASSLWTDQQETQYF. The CDR3 DNA is TGCGCCAGCAGCCTATGGACAGACCAACAAGAGACCCAGTACTTC. This chain links TRBV5-1 with TRBJ2-5; a possible D gene is TRBD1 (6 bases). Germline CDR1 reads SGHRS; CDR2 reads YFSETQ. The CDR3 has 15 amino acids. Trimming stripped 4 bases from V and 2 bases from J, with 15 bases between.